The 15 T cell receptor beta chains reported below all come from one sample, sequenced in a study of regulatory T cells in long-lasting Graves disease. Time point here: newly diagnosed GD, antithyroid drugs for less than 3 months. Researchers made the TCR library from RNA that was extracted from PBMCs. Relying on iRepertoire HTBI primers and Arm-PCR of CDR3 regions, the team built TCR beta libraries. TCRdb redid the calling of the multiplex PCR reads with MiXCR, one entry per CDR3 protein. The sample carries 550,000 to 700,000 distinct CDR3 sequences, about 16% recorded once. These data were also reused for a study on T cells in Graves' hyperthyroidism and ophthalmopathy.

The sample was peripheral blood mononuclear cells (PBMCs), taken at new diagnosis, from a patient treated with antithyroid drugs. The origin of the receptors is a man aged 18 to 35 with Graves disease.

The chain couples TRBV20-1 to TRBJ1-1; D call uncertain. This CDR3 contains 13 residues. Per the germline V gene, CDR1 is DFQATT and CDR2 is SNEGSKA (reference sequence). Trimming removed 1 base from V and 6 bases from J, with 12 bases in between. The CDR3 nucleotides read TGCAGTGCTAGAGTAGGGCAGTACGCTGAAGCTTTCTTT. This translates into CSARVGQYAEAFF.

The chain is built from TRBV19 and TRBJ1-2; TRBD1 agrees at 12 bases. The CDR3 extends over 16 amino acids. Germline V gene data show CDR1 as LNHDA and CDR2 as SQIVND (reference sequence). V was pared by 6 bases and J by 5 bases, with 10 bases of the junction left unmatched. CDR3 sequence: CASRAGQGAIQYGYTF. The CDR3 region has the DNA TGTGCCAGTAGGGCGGGACAGGGGGCGATTCAGTATGGCTACACCTTC.

This chain uses TRBV25-1 with TRBJ2-7, with TRBD1 matching over 7 bases. In germline, CDR1 is MGHDK, CDR2 SYGVNS. The CDR3 runs 15 residues. Trimming at V came to 4 bases and at J to 5 bases, leaving 11 bases not matched to a gene. The chain's CDR3 is CASSGTGVKIHEQYF. The CDR3 nucleotides read TGTGCCAGCAGTGGCACAGGGGTGAAAATCCACGAGCAGTACTTC.

Note on this clonotype: This may be a read error, as it is one base from a much larger clone. This chain links TRBV6-2 or TRBV6-3 with TRBJ1-5, with D perhaps TRBD1 (6 bases). The CDR3 loop spans 14 amino acids. Trimming took off 6 bases at V and 3 bases at J, with 12 bases between the two ends. Germline V CDR1 and CDR2: MNHEY, SVGEGT. CDR3 sequence: CASSWAGANQPQHF. In DNA, the CDR3 is TGTGCCAGCAGCTGGGCAGGGGCCAATCAGCCCCAGCATTTT.

Many counts were recorded for this clonotype. The gene calls are TRBV11-2 and TRBJ2-7; 9 positions match TRBD2. The CDR3 runs 15 residues. V shed 2 bases and J 3 bases; nucleotides not matched to a gene: 5. Germline lookup yields CDR1 SGHAT and CDR2 FQNNGV. This chain's CDR3 is CASSLLGTSIYEQYF. The CDR3, as DNA: TGTGCCAGCAGCTTACTTGGGACTAGCATCTACGAGCAGTACTTC.

V usage is TRBV25-1 and J usage is TRBJ2-5, with 7 nucleotides matching TRBD2. Per germline, CDR1 MGHDK and CDR2 SYGVNS. The CDR3 length is 15 residues. V lost 3 bases and J lost 2; bases outside the gene matches: 6. CDR3 sequence (DNA): TGTGCCAGCAGTGAGCCGGGAGGTCATCAAGAGACCCAGTACTTC. Translating gives CASSEPGGHQETQYF.

The chain couples TRBV18 to TRBJ1-2, with D maybe TRBD1 (6 bases). V lost 3 bases and J lost 1, with 21 bases in between. CDR3 length equals 18 residues. CDR1 KGHSH and CDR2 LQKENI come from the germline V gene. CDR3 sequence: CASSPTLGGRDLNYGYTF. Written as DNA, the CDR3 is TGTGCCAGCTCACCCACCCTTGGGGGGCGCGACCTTAACTATGGCTACACCTTC.

This clonotype has at least ten counts. V and J are TRBV20-1 and TRBJ2-3, with 15 bases matching TRBD2. The CDR3 extends over 22 amino acids. Germline-derived CDR1 and CDR2 are DFQATT and SNEGSKA (reference sequence). V was pared by 5 bases and J by 0 bases, with 21 bases of the junction left unmatched. DNA of the CDR3: TGCAGTGCTCATACACCGGGACTAGCGGGAGGTCGCCAACTTTCTAGCACAGATACGCAGTATTTT. It encodes CSAHTPGLAGGRQLSSTDTQYF.

The V call is TRBV9, the J call TRBJ2-1; 12 bases line up with TRBD2. J lost 8 bases, V lost 0 bases, and 6 bases had no gene match. The CDR3 loop spans 16 amino acids. Germline assignment: CDR1 SGDLS and CDR2 YYNGEE. CDR3 in DNA: TGTGCCAGCAGCGTAGTACTAGCGGGAGGCTCCGATGAGCAGTTCTTC. It specifies CASSVVLAGGSDEQFF.

This clonotype appeared a few times. The V and J genes are TRBV6-1 and TRBJ2-1, with 7 bases matching TRBD2. Per germline, CDR1 MNHNS and CDR2 SASEGT. This CDR3 is built from 15 residues. With V trimmed by 7 bases and J by 7 bases, 13 bases remained unmatched. The CDR3 DNA reads as TGTGCCAGCACTCCCCGGGTGAGGGAGGGGAATGAGCAGTTCTTC. It translates to CASTPRVREGNEQFF.

This clonotype showed up many times. This chain connects TRBV7-2 to TRBJ2-7; 9 bases align to TRBD2. The CDR3 is 14 amino acids. The V gene's germline CDR1 is SGHTA and CDR2 FQGNSA. The V gene end was trimmed by 5 bases and the J gene end by 3 bases; junction bases not matched to a gene: 5. The CDR3 sequence is CASSPSGGSYEQYF. The CDR3 DNA is TGTGCCAGCAGCCCGAGCGGGGGGAGCTACGAGCAGTACTTC.

This chain uses TRBV6-2 or TRBV6-3 with TRBJ1-2; D is unresolved. Trimming removed 6 bases at V and 5 bases at J, with 13 bases between. The CDR3 spans 13 residues. Looked up from germline, CDR1 is MNHEY and CDR2 is SVGEGT. The CDR3 coding sequence is TGTGCCAGCAGAGGACGGTCGGGGTATGGCTACACCTTC. This translates into CASRGRSGYGYTF.

This clonotype was seen more than once but under ten times. The chain links TRBV7-3 to TRBJ2-7, with 8 nucleotides matching TRBD2. This CDR3 is built from 16 residues. Germline CDR1 is SGHTA and CDR2 is FQGTGA. J was trimmed by 3 bases and V by 0 bases; bases with no gene match: 7. The CDR3 DNA follows: TGTGCCAGCAGCTTAACGTCCAGCGGGAGTGGCTACGAGCAGTACTTC. It specifies CASSLTSSGSGYEQYF.

This clonotype was counted a few times. The chain uses TRBV2 and TRBJ2-2; D is perhaps TRBD2 (6 bases). The V and J ends lost 9 bases and 6 bases respectively, with 8 bases between them. The CDR3 loop spans 11 amino acids. Germline assignment: CDR1 SNHLY and CDR2 FYNNEI. This CDR3 reads CARGDSGELFF. CDR3 sequence (DNA): TGTGCCAGAGGGGACTCCGGGGAGCTGTTTTTT.

This clonotype showed up just a few times. This sequence joins TRBV5-4 and TRBJ2-1; 13 bases fit TRBD2. Germline CDR1 and CDR2: SGHNT and YYREEE (reference sequence). J gave up 10 bases and V 4 bases, and 8 bases lay outside the gene matches. The CDR3 spans 15 residues. The CDR3 bases are TGTGCCAGCAGCGCCGGGACTAGCGGGATAGACGAGCAGTTCTTC. It is translated as CASSAGTSGIDEQFF.